A selection of T cell receptor beta chains follows, all from one sample in a study of PD-L1 blockade in urothelial cancer. The method was immunoSEQ multiplex PCR; TCRdb's version includes in-frame clones alone and lacks a portion of them. The sample records around 56,000 clones, 70% to 90% being singletons. The sample consisted of PBMCs, taken around atezolizumab (anti-PD-L1) treatment. The receptors stem from a man over 45 with urothelial cancer. Both conserved end residues are part of each CDR3. A D gene is named only where the DNA matches it firmly. Where a row states a size, it is once, few, many or the class of an expanded clone; other rows omit it.

v_gene: TRBV5-1
abundance: NA
j_gene: TRBJ2-3
d_gene: TRBD2
CDR3nt: TGCGCCAGCAGTCGAGCGGGAATCGGCACAGATACGCAGTATTTT
CDR3aa: CASSRAGIGTDTQYF

v_gene: TRBV28
abundance: NA
j_gene: TRBJ1-2
d_gene: TRBD1
CDR3nt: TGTGCCAGCAGTTGGGACAGGGGAGGAGGCTACACCTTC
CDR3aa: CASSWDRGGGYTF

v_gene: TRBV15
abundance: NA
j_gene: TRBJ2-7
d_gene: NA
CDR3nt: TGTGCCACCAGCAGAGCAAACTCTGCCCCCTACGAGCAGTACTTC
CDR3aa: CATSRANSAPYEQYF

v_gene: TRBV13
abundance: NA
j_gene: TRBJ1-1
d_gene: NA
CDR3nt: TGTGCCAGCAGCTTAGCAGGGCGAGAGTTAAACACTGAAGCTTTCTTT
CDR3aa: CASSLAGRELNTEAFF

v_gene: TRBV18
abundance: NA
j_gene: TRBJ2-1
d_gene: TRBD1
CDR3nt: TGTGCCAGCTCACTGGACAGGAAACTCGAGCAGTTCTTC
CDR3aa: CASSLDRKLEQFF

v_gene: TRBV6-1
abundance: NA
j_gene: TRBJ2-7
d_gene: NA
CDR3nt: TGTGCCAGCAGTGATCTAAACGAGCAGTACTTC
CDR3aa: CASSDLNEQYF

v_gene: TRBV10-3
abundance: NA
j_gene: TRBJ2-3
d_gene: NA
CDR3nt: TGTGCCATCAGTGCTCAGCGGCTCACAGATACGCAGTATTTT
CDR3aa: CAISAQRLTDTQYF

v_gene: TRBV5-4
abundance: NA
j_gene: TRBJ1-6
d_gene: TRBD1
CDR3nt: TGTGCCAGCAGCTTGCGGACAGGGGGCTCGGGTTCACCCCTCCACTTT
CDR3aa: CASSLRTGGSGSPLHF

v_gene: TRBV9
abundance: NA
j_gene: TRBJ2-2
d_gene: NA
CDR3nt: TGTGCCAGCAGCTCCCCGCGGGGTGGGGGGAGCACCGGGGAGCTGTTTTTT
CDR3aa: CASSSPRGGGSTGELFF

v_gene: TRBV29-1
abundance: NA
j_gene: TRBJ2-7
d_gene: NA
CDR3nt: TGCAGCGTTGATGGGGGCCCCTACGAGCAGTACTTC
CDR3aa: CSVDGGPYEQYF

v_gene: TRBV4-2
abundance: NA
j_gene: TRBJ1-3
d_gene: NA
CDR3nt: TGTGCCAGCAGCCAAGACTTAGGAAACACCATATATTTT
CDR3aa: CASSQDLGNTIYF

v_gene: TRBV18
abundance: NA
j_gene: TRBJ1-1
d_gene: NA
CDR3nt: TGTGCCAGCTCGCCCAGGGCAAGCTACACTGAAGCTTTCTTT
CDR3aa: CASSPRASYTEAFF

v_gene: TRBV10-3
abundance: NA
j_gene: TRBJ1-2
d_gene: NA
CDR3nt: TGTGCCATCACCCCGGATAGGGGAAGGGGCTACACCTTC
CDR3aa: CAITPDRGRGYTF

v_gene: TRBV9
abundance: NA
j_gene: TRBJ2-7
d_gene: TRBD1
CDR3nt: TGTGCCAGCAGCGTTGGGACAGTCCACGAGCAGTACTTC
CDR3aa: CASSVGTVHEQYF

v_gene: TRBV6-6
abundance: NA
j_gene: TRBJ1-5
d_gene: NA
CDR3nt: TGTGCCAGCAGAAGTTCGGATCAGCCCCAGCATTTT
CDR3aa: CASRSSDQPQHF

v_gene: TRBV10-3
abundance: few
j_gene: TRBJ2-5
d_gene: TRBD1
CDR3nt: TGTGCCATCAGTGGGGGACAGTCAGAGACCCAGTACTTC
CDR3aa: CAISGGQSETQYF

v_gene: TRBV7-9
abundance: NA
j_gene: TRBJ2-6
d_gene: NA
CDR3nt: TGTGCCAGCAGCCCAGTCCTGACTTTC
CDR3aa: CASSPVLTF

v_gene: TRBV7-2
abundance: NA
j_gene: TRBJ1-1
d_gene: TRBD1
CDR3nt: TGTGCCAGCAGCTTAGAGACAGGGGGCCGCGAAGCTTTCTTT
CDR3aa: CASSLETGGREAFF

v_gene: TRBV5-1
abundance: NA
j_gene: TRBJ2-1
d_gene: TRBD2
CDR3nt: TGCGCCAGCAGCTCAGGACTAGCGGGAGTGGTTGAGCAGTTCTTC
CDR3aa: CASSSGLAGVVEQFF

v_gene: TRBV5-6
abundance: NA
j_gene: TRBJ2-2
d_gene: NA
CDR3nt: TGTGCCAGCAACTGGGGGCAGTGGAACACCGGGGAGCTGTTTTTT
CDR3aa: CASNWGQWNTGELFF

v_gene: TRBV6-5
abundance: once
j_gene: TRBJ1-5
d_gene: NA
CDR3nt: TGTGCCAGCAGTTACTCGAGGGTAGACCAGCCCCAGCATTTT
CDR3aa: CASSYSRVDQPQHF

v_gene: TRBV7-7
abundance: NA
j_gene: TRBJ2-5
d_gene: TRBD2
CDR3nt: TGTGCTAGCAGCTTAGCGCCGGGAGGACAAGAGACCCAGTACTTC
CDR3aa: CASSLAPGGQETQYF

v_gene: TRBV9
abundance: NA
j_gene: TRBJ1-5
d_gene: NA
CDR3nt: TGTGCCAGCAGCTTGCAGGATAGCAATCAGCCCCAGCATTTT
CDR3aa: CASSLQDSNQPQHF

v_gene: TRBV5-1
abundance: NA
j_gene: TRBJ2-3
d_gene: TRBD2
CDR3nt: TGCGCCAGCAGAGGGACTATTACAGATACGCAGTATTTT
CDR3aa: CASRGTITDTQYF